These 25 T cell receptor beta chains share one sample of origin, sequenced in a study of metastatic and nonmetastatic thyroid tumors. TCRdb called clones again from the PCR reads with MiXCR. The sample holds about 15,000 clones, about 29% seen once. No treatment of any kind had been given to any patient before thyroid surgery. The sequencing sample was made of tumor tissue. Receptor source: a male donor with papillary thyroid cancer or a benign thyroid nodule (not recorded which). Some clones in this sample may be carry-over from other donors' samples.

A single count supports this clone. The chain is built from TRBV5-1 and TRBJ1-1, with 11 bases matching TRBD1. Per germline, CDR1 SGHRS and CDR2 YFSETQ. The CDR3 is 16 residues long. The V segment lost 0 bases and the J segment 5 bases; nucleotides outside the gene matches: 6. The CDR3 spells CASSLEGTGGITEAFF. CDR3 DNA sequence: TGCGCCAGCAGCTTGGAAGGGACAGGGGGTATTACTGAAGCTTTCTTT.

With respect to this clone: At one boundary the junction diverges from the germline segment, which might be a read error. The V call is TRBV20-1, the J call TRBJ1-5; D not certain. Germline-derived CDR1 and CDR2 are DFQATT and SNEGSKA (reference sequence). The CDR3 sequence is 12 residues long. The CDR3 spells CGAQGGNHPQHF. Here the CDR3 DNA reads TGCGGTGCGCAAGGAGGCAATCATCCCCAGCATTTT.

This clone was recorded a few times. The chain recombines TRBV27 with TRBJ2-1; the match to TRBD2 covers 7 bases. Losses at the gene ends were 5 bases for V and 13 bases for J; bases not matched to a gene: 8. CDR1 MNHEY and CDR2 SMNVEV come from the germline V gene (reference sequence). The CDR3 has 12 residues. The CDR3 protein is CASSPASGTQFF. The DNA of the CDR3 is TGTGCCAGCAGTCCCGCAAGCGGGACCCAGTTCTTC.

This clone showed up many times. The chain combines TRBV30 with TRBJ1-1, with TRBD1 as a possible D gene (5 bases). V lost 4 bases, J lost 7 bases, and 16 bases lay in between. This CDR3 has 13 residues. Germline CDR1 and CDR2: GTSNPN and SVGIG (reference sequence). The CDR3 coding sequence is TGTGCCTGGACCGACCCCCCGGGGGGTGAAGCTTTCTTT. The encoded protein is CAWTDPPGGEAFF.

This clone was seen a few times. The chain employs TRBV6-1 and TRBJ2-5; 7 bases are shared with TRBD2. V shed 3 bases, J shed 1 base, and the junction held 2 bases outside the gene matches. Germline-derived CDR1 and CDR2 are MNHNS and SASEGT. This CDR3 region has 14 residues. CDR3 sequence reads: CASSDASGQETQYF. In nucleotides, the CDR3 is TGTGCCAGCAGTGACGCTAGCGGCCAAGAGACCCAGTACTTC.

In its sample, this clone was seen many times. This chain links TRBV7-2 with TRBJ1-2; D unclear. Per germline, CDR1 SGHTA and CDR2 FQGNSA. The length of the CDR3 is 15 residues. V lost 4 bases, J lost 2 bases, and 14 bases lay in between. DNA of the CDR3: TGTGCCAGCAGCTCTACGGGCGGGTTAAACTATGGCTACACCTTC. Translation gives CASSSTGGLNYGYTF.

This clone was seen repeatedly, ten times or more. This chain joins TRBV4-2 and TRBJ2-7, with 7 bases aligning to TRBD2. The CDR3 loop spans 20 amino acids. V gave up 4 bases and J gave up 1 base; unmatched junction bases: 22. Germline CDR1 and CDR2: LGHNA and YNFKEQ. The CDR3 DNA is TGTGCCAGCAGCCCAGAAGGCCGGCCTTTCTCTAGCGGACCGTCCTACGAGCAGTACTTC. Its translation is CASSPEGRPFSSGPSYEQYF.

Here the CDR3 DNA reads TGTGCCAGCAGTTACTCGGGCCTAGCGGGAGGGAGCTACGAGCAGTACTTC. This encodes CASSYSGLAGGSYEQYF. This chain joins TRBV6-5 and TRBJ2-7, with 12 positions matching TRBD2. The CDR3 is 17 amino acids. V dropped 0 bases and J dropped 3; count of bases not matched to a gene: 6. From germline, CDR1 is MNHEY and CDR2 SVGAGI.

The CDR3 is CASSPRLAPTYNEQFF. The CDR3 bases are TGTGCCAGCAGTCCGCGACTAGCGCCAACCTACAATGAGCAGTTCTTC. The chain couples TRBV27 to TRBJ2-1; TRBD2 matches 8 bases. The length of the CDR3 is 16 residues. CDR1 and CDR2 (germline): MNHEY, SMNVEV (reference sequence). The J segment lost 2 bases and the V segment lost 5 bases, leaving 8 bases of the junction unmatched.

This clone counts as medium-sized. The CDR3 region is CASRKKGQPQHF. Written as DNA, the CDR3 is TGTGCCAGCAGAAAGAAAGGACAGCCCCAGCATTTT. V gene TRBV6-2 or TRBV6-3 combines with J gene TRBJ1-5; D remains unclear. The CDR3 is 12 residues long. The ends were cut back, 6 bases at V and 7 bases at J, with 10 bases in the middle. Germline V gives CDR1 MNHEY, CDR2 SVGEGT.

This clone showed up just once. The rearrangement uses TRBV4-2 and TRBJ2-5, with 7 bases fitting TRBD1. Trimming removed 1 base from V and 4 bases from J; junction bases left unmatched: 9. The germline CDR1 and CDR2 sequences are LGHNA and YNFKEQ. This CDR3 has 16 residues. The CDR3 bases are TGTGCCAGCAGCCAAGGACCGAGGGGGCGCGGAGAGACCCAGTACTTC. It yields the protein CASSQGPRGRGETQYF.

This clone was counted between two and nine times. The chain employs TRBV6-1 and TRBJ1-6, with 11 bases identical to TRBD1. After removal of 7 bases from V and 8 bases from J, the junction contained 4 bases not matched to a gene. CDR3 size: 14 residues. Germline-derived CDR1 and CDR2 are MNHNS and SASEGT. The CDR3: CASNLGQGDSPLHF. CDR3 DNA sequence: TGTGCCAGCAATTTGGGACAGGGGGATTCACCCCTCCACTTT.

This clone was recorded at least ten times. A much larger clone differs from this one at a single base, so this may be a read error. The sample holds other DNA sequences that translate to the same CDR3. CDR3 sequence (DNA): TGTGCCGGGAACACGGGACAGGGGCTGAATCAGCCCCAGCATTTT. Translation gives CAGNTGQGLNQPQHF. V and J are TRBV28 and TRBJ1-5; 10 bases align to TRBD1. This CDR3 comprises 15 residues. The V gene end was trimmed by 11 bases and the J gene end by 4 bases; junction bases not matched to a gene: 11. Germline assignment: CDR1 MDHEN and CDR2 SYDVKM.

V usage is TRBV19 and J usage is TRBJ1-5; D perhaps matches TRBD1 (5 bases). The CDR3 extends over 18 amino acids. V shed 0 bases and J shed 0 bases, with 15 bases lying between them. Germline V gene data show CDR1 as LNHDA and CDR2 as SQIVND (reference sequence). The CDR3 coding sequence is TGTGCCAGTAGTATAGAGGCCCCCTGGCAGGGTAGCAATCAGCCCCAGCATTTT. Translation: CASSIEAPWQGSNQPQHF.

The rearrangement joins TRBV20-1 to TRBJ2-7; TRBD2 aligns across 8 bases. The length of the CDR3 is 14 residues. Per germline, CDR1 DFQATT and CDR2 SNEGSKA (reference sequence). Losses at the gene ends were 2 bases for V and 1 base for J; bases not matched to a gene: 4. The CDR3 spells CSARSGRVSYEQYF. CDR3 nucleotides: TGCAGTGCTAGAAGCGGGAGAGTGTCCTACGAGCAGTACTTC.

This chain joins TRBV6-1 and TRBJ2-7, with 9 bases aligning to TRBD1. The CDR3 runs to 15 residues. V trimming: 6 bases; J trimming: 5 bases; junction bases outside the gene matches: 11. Per the germline V gene, CDR1 is MNHNS and CDR2 is SASEGT. Here the CDR3 DNA reads TGTGCCAGCAGCCTTGGGACAGGGCCCATGAACGAGCAGTACTTC. The encoded protein is CASSLGTGPMNEQYF.

This clone qualifies as medium-sized. The chain carries TRBV6-1 and TRBJ2-1, with 7 nucleotides matching TRBD2. The V gene end was trimmed by 6 bases and the J gene end by 3 bases; junction bases not matched to a gene: 8. Germline CDR1 MNHNS, CDR2 SASEGT. This CDR3 has 15 residues. This CDR3 reads CASSAPGGVYNEQFF. CDR3 bases: TGTGCCAGCAGCGCCCCGGGGGGTGTCTACAATGAGCAGTTCTTC.

The CDR3 here is CAWSGVYGYTF. The CDR3 nucleotides are TGTGCCTGGAGCGGCGTCTATGGCTACACCTTC. The chain combines TRBV30 with TRBJ1-2; no clear D gene. Germline V gene sequence: CDR1 GTSNPN, CDR2 SVGIG (reference sequence). Trimming removed 3 bases at V and 4 bases at J, with 6 bases between. This CDR3 has 11 residues.

The chain has TRBV20-1 and TRBJ2-5; 8 bases are a match to TRBD1. Losses at the gene ends were 4 bases for V and 4 bases for J; bases not matched to a gene: 14. The CDR3 has 16 residues. Germline CDR1 reads DFQATT; CDR2 reads SNEGSKA (reference sequence). CDR3 protein: CSATDPGQGEAETQYF. The CDR3, as DNA: TGCAGTGCTACGGATCCAGGACAGGGCGAGGCAGAGACCCAGTACTTC.

This clone has more than one count but fewer than ten. The chain employs TRBV19 and TRBJ2-7; D is uncertain. The V gene lost 2 bases and the J gene lost 4 bases, with 9 bases spanning the gap. Germline loops: CDR1 LNHDA, CDR2 SQIVND (reference sequence). CDR3 length: 13 amino acids. The CDR3 nucleotides read TGTGCCAGTAGTATAATGGTTGGTTACGAGCAGTACTTC. Translated, it gives CASSIMVGYEQYF.

This rearrangement joins TRBV5-5 to TRBJ1-1; D is perhaps TRBD1 (5 bases). The CDR3 runs 11 residues. CDR1 is SGHKS and CDR2 is YYEKEE in the germline V gene (reference sequence). Between the trimmed V and J ends, which lost 6 bases and 6 bases, there was a span of 9 bases. The CDR3 nucleotides read TGTGCCAGCACCCAGGGTGCTGAAGCTTTCTTT. This sequence encodes CASTQGAEAFF.

This clone was counted ten times or more. This sequence joins TRBV3-1 and TRBJ2-3, with TRBD1 matching over 7 bases. There are 15 residues in the CDR3. Germline CDR1 is LGHDT and CDR2 is YNNKEL (reference sequence). V was pared by 1 base and J by 2 bases, with 3 bases of the junction left unmatched. CDR3 DNA sequence: TGTGCCAGCAGCCAAGGACAGGGCGACACAGATACGCAGTATTTT. Residues: CASSQGQGDTDTQYF.

The V gene is TRBV5-1, the J gene TRBJ2-7; no firm D call. This CDR3 is 11 amino acids long. V was trimmed by 6 bases and J by 3 bases, leaving 7 bases between them. The germline V gene has CDR1 SGHRS and CDR2 YFSETQ. The CDR3 sequence: CASKERYEQYF. The DNA for the CDR3 is TGCGCCAGCAAGGAACGCTACGAGCAGTACTTC.

The rearrangement uses TRBV28 and TRBJ2-5; D could derive from TRBD1 or TRBD2 (5 bases each). Germline assignment: CDR1 MDHEN and CDR2 SYDVKM. V lost 5 bases, J lost 4 bases, and 11 bases lay in between. The CDR3 loop spans 13 amino acids. The CDR3 reads CASSTRDRETQYF. CDR3 coding DNA: TGTGCCAGCAGTACTCGGGACCGAGAGACCCAGTACTTC.

This clone was observed at least ten times. This rearrangement joins TRBV7-9 to TRBJ2-1, with D unresolved. Germline values: CDR1 SEHNR, CDR2 FQNEAQ (reference sequence). V was cut by 3 bases and J by 4 bases, with 4 bases left in between. CDR3 size: 12 residues. CDR3: CASSLLYNEQFF. DNA for the CDR3: TGTGCCAGCAGCTTGTTATACAATGAGCAGTTCTTC.